This T cell receptor (beta chain) originates from a study of T cells in Graves' hyperthyroidism and ophthalmopathy. The sample holds a few counts of this clonotype. Regions amplified from RNA transcripts were the TCR beta CDR3 regions. HTBI primers were the set used in a first-round RT-PCR of the TCR CDR3. TCRdb re-called the multiplex PCR reads through MiXCR, storing one row per CDR3 protein. The sample carries 300,000 to 450,000 distinct CDR3 sequences, about 14% recorded once. This CDR3 spans 14 amino acids. V lost 8 bases and J lost 7, with 17 bases in between. In germline, CDR1 is MNHEY, CDR2 SMNVEV (reference sequence). Diagnoses rested on clinical symptoms, serum thyroxine and TRAb, thyroid ultrasound and orbital computed tomography.

The J gene is TRBJ2-2, the V gene TRBV27, with D hard to call. Sample: blood. This clonotype was sampled from a woman aged 60-75 years with Graves' hyperthyroidism. The CDR3 protein is CASGVAARHGELFF. The CDR3 DNA is TGTGCCAGCGGGGTAGCCGCTAGGCACGGGGAGCTGTTTTTT.